The next 19 T cell receptor beta chains were all read from a single sample in a study of human T cells and chemical hapten exposure. The time point here: pre-sensitization, week 0. Regarding treatment: therapeutic diphenylcyclopropenone sensitization with weekly scalp DPC. TCRdb ran MiXCR on the RACE reads and lists one entry per CDR3 protein. This sample yields roughly 81,000 distinct CDR3 sequences, of which about 9% are seen a single time; about 2.5% belongs to the top ten. The specimen comprised whole blood, sampled in connection with sensitization to the hapten diphenylcyclopropenone (DPC). These receptors were obtained from a man aged 35-49 years with alopecia areata. Some clones in this sample may be carry-over from other donors' samples.

This clonotype has ten or more counts. The rearrangement links TRBV4-3 to TRBJ1-5, with D maybe TRBD1 (5 bases). Deletions cut 0 bases from V and 3 bases from J, with 9 bases between. The CDR3 contains 15 residues. The germline V gene encodes CDR1 LGHNA and CDR2 YSLEER. The CDR3 region has the DNA TGCGCCAGCAGCCAAGATGGGGGGAACAATCAGCCCCAGCATTTT. Its protein is CASSQDGGNNQPQHF.

As for this clonotype: One end of the junction varies from germline; a read error may be responsible. The chain has TRBV7-9 and TRBJ2-3; 9 nucleotides align to TRBD2. The germline V gene encodes CDR1 SEHNR and CDR2 FQNEAQ (reference sequence). The CDR3 is made up of 14 amino acids. The CDR3: CASSQIAGEDTQYF. CDR3 nucleotides: TGTGCCAGCAGCCAGATAGCGGGAGAAGATACCCAGTATTTT.

This clonotype was observed many times. V usage is TRBV5-1 and J usage is TRBJ2-3; 8 bases are shared with TRBD1. Trimming took 4 bases from V and 5 from J; bases not matched to a gene: 6. This CDR3 has 14 residues. Germline loops: CDR1 SGHRS, CDR2 YFSETQ. CDR3 region: CASSPRTGKDTQYF. CDR3 in DNA: TGCGCCAGCAGCCCCCGGACAGGGAAAGATACGCAGTATTTT.

This clonotype was seen repeatedly, ten times or more. This rearrangement joins TRBV20-1 to TRBJ1-4; no definite D call. The V and J ends lost 3 bases and 4 bases respectively, with 9 bases between them. CDR1 and CDR2 from the germline V gene are DFQATT and SNEGSKA (reference sequence). The CDR3 has 13 residues. The CDR3 is CSAREQFNEKLFF. DNA for the CDR3: TGCAGTGCTAGGGAACAGTTTAATGAAAAACTGTTTTTT.

This clonotype was detected a few times. The chain links TRBV7-8 to TRBJ1-1; weak D call: TRBD1 (5 bases). V was pared by 3 bases and J by 8 bases, with 19 bases between. The germline CDR1 and CDR2 sequences are SGHVS and FQNEAQ. The CDR3 is 15 residues long. The CDR3: CASSFWDGSNREAFF. CDR3 bases: TGTGCCAGCAGCTTTTGGGACGGTTCTAACAGGGAAGCTTTCTTT. Based on the CDR3 plus reference TRBV7-8 and TRBJ1-1, the full variable domain is GAGVSQSPRYKVAKRGQDVALRCDPISGHVSLFWYQQALGQGPEFLTYFQNEAQLDKSGLPSDRFFAERPEGSVSTLKIQRTQQEDSAVYLCASSFWDGSNREAFFGQGTRLTVV.

This clonotype has at least ten counts. J is TRBJ2-7 and V is TRBV27; 9 nucleotides match TRBD2. CDR3 length equals 15 residues. CDR1 and CDR2 from the germline V gene are MNHEY and SMNVEV (reference sequence). J was trimmed by 4 bases and V by 5 bases; bases with no gene match: 9. CDR3 sequence reads: CASSARGTSSYEQYF. In nucleotides, the CDR3 is TGTGCCAGCAGTGCAAGGGGGACTAGCTCTTACGAGCAGTACTTC.

This clonotype was seen many times. The rearrangement links TRBV29-1 to TRBJ2-1; TRBD2 agrees at 7 bases. This CDR3 is built from 14 residues. J was trimmed by 0 bases and V by 8 bases; bases with no gene match: 7. CDR1 is SQVTM and CDR2 is ANQGSEA in the germline V gene. CDR3 region: CSSYTSVSYNEQFF. The CDR3 nucleotides are TGCAGCAGCTATACTAGCGTCTCCTACAATGAGCAGTTCTTC.

Note on this clonotype: Sequence at one end of the junction differs from germline and may be a read error. This chain joins TRBV7-8 and TRBJ2-1; D is ambiguous. The germline CDR1 and CDR2 sequences are SGHVS and FQNEAQ. The CDR3 covers 14 residues. In nucleotides, the CDR3 is TGTGCCAGCAGCTTAGCGGGTTACTACGATGAGCAGTTCTTC. Translating gives CASSLAGYYDEQFF.

This clonotype was observed a handful of times. The rearrangement uses TRBV18 and TRBJ2-7, with D maybe TRBD2 (7 bases). The V gene's germline CDR1 is KGHSH and CDR2 LQKENI. The CDR3 runs 15 residues. With 3 bases removed from V and 9 bases from J, the gap between germline ends came to 21 bases. The CDR3 sequence: CASSPPVGGAGVQYF. The CDR3 coding sequence is TGTGCCAGCTCACCCCCGGTTGGGGGGGCGGGTGTGCAGTACTTC.

This clonotype appeared a few times. V usage is TRBV7-2 and J usage is TRBJ2-3, with TRBD1 matching over 11 bases. The CDR3 contains 14 residues. Per the germline V gene, CDR1 is SGHTA and CDR2 is FQGNSA. V shed 5 bases, J shed 5 bases, and the junction held 3 bases outside the gene matches. CDR3 protein: CASSRTGGRDTQYF. The CDR3 DNA reads TGTGCCAGCAGCCGGACAGGGGGCCGAGATACGCAGTATTTT.

This clonotype was seen ten or more times. This chain connects TRBV6-6 to TRBJ1-2; TRBD1 is a possible D gene (6 bases). CDR3 length: 14 residues. CDR1 MNHNY and CDR2 SVGAGI come from the germline V gene (reference sequence). The V end lost 7 bases, the J end lost 7 bases, and 19 bases lay between the germline ends. The CDR3 is CASTTGSAVGGYTF. The CDR3 DNA is TGTGCCAGCACCACAGGGTCCGCGGTGGGTGGCTACACCTTC.

The chain combines TRBV29-1 with TRBJ2-7, with 10 bases matching TRBD1. The CDR3 sequence is 14 residues long. V lost 4 bases, J lost 2 bases, and 5 bases stayed unmatched. Germline lookup yields CDR1 SQVTM and CDR2 ANQGSEA. In nucleotides, the CDR3 is TGCAGCGTTGCCCCCGGGACAGGGGCCTACGAGCAGTACTTC. It specifies CSVAPGTGAYEQYF.

This clonotype was observed many times. This chain connects TRBV25-1 to TRBJ1-2; 9 bases map to TRBD1. The CDR3 consists of 12 residues. Germline V lookup: CDR1 MGHDK, CDR2 SYGVNS. The trim removed 3 bases at V and 13 bases at J, leaving 6 bases unmatched. The CDR3 loop is CASSESTGGGTF. In DNA form, the CDR3 reads TGTGCCAGCAGTGAGTCTACAGGGGGCGGCACCTTC.

The chain couples TRBV7-2 to TRBJ2-2, with D perhaps matching TRBD2 (6 bases). The CDR3 is 16 amino acids. Trimming cost V 5 bases and J 6 bases, with 19 bases left between them. CDR1 is SGHTA, CDR2 FQGNSA, per germline. Written as DNA, the CDR3 is TGTGCCAGCAGCAGAGGGCTAGCGCCACGAGCCGGGGAGCTGTTTTTT. Translated, it gives CASSRGLAPRAGELFF. The variable domain in full, with the rest retrieved from reference TRBV7-2 and TRBJ2-2, is GAGVSQSPSNKVTEKGKDVELRCDPISGHTALYWYRQSLGQGLEFLIYFQGNSAPDKSGLPSDRFSAERTGGSVSTLTIQRTQQEDSAVYLCASSRGLAPRAGELFFGEGSRLTVL.

V usage is TRBV6-1 and J usage is TRBJ1-2; 9 bases match TRBD1. Trimming took 6 bases from V and 3 from J; bases not matched to a gene: 2. The V gene's germline CDR1 is MNHNS and CDR2 SASEGT. CDR3 length equals 13 residues. For the CDR3, the DNA is TGTGCCAGCAGACAGGGGGCCGACTATGGCTACACCTTC. This sequence encodes CASRQGADYGYTF.

This clonotype has a handful of counts. An end of the junction differs from the germline gene, which may be a read error. The V and J genes are TRBV5-4 and TRBJ1-3; possible D gene TRBD1, 5 bases. Germline CDR1 is SGHNT and CDR2 is YYREEE (reference sequence). This CDR3 is 15 amino acids long. This CDR3 reads CASSLVGTTGNTIYF. CDR3 DNA: TGTGCCAGCAGTTTGGTTGGGACGACTGGAAACACCATATATTTT.

The chain employs TRBV6-5 and TRBJ2-3, with no clear D. The CDR3 contains 13 residues. Germline values: CDR1 MNHEY, CDR2 SVGAGI. The V gene lost 7 bases and the J gene lost 7 bases, with 15 bases spanning the gap. This chain's CDR3 is CASTRPQLNTQYF. The CDR3 DNA sequence: TGTGCCAGCACGAGGCCTCAACTGAATACGCAGTATTTT.

This clonotype was counted ten times or more. The V call is TRBV27, the J call TRBJ2-3; 7 positions agree with TRBD2. The CDR3 spans 15 residues. The J segment lost 6 bases and the V segment lost 3 bases, leaving 9 bases of the junction unmatched. Germline V gene lookup returns CDR1 MNHEY and CDR2 SMNVEV (reference sequence). DNA of the CDR3: TGTGCCAGCAGTTTCTCCAGGTGGGGGGGGGATACGCAGTATTTT. Protein sequence: CASSFSRWGGDTQYF.

Ten or more counts support this clonotype. The rearrangement joins TRBV7-2 to TRBJ2-7, with 11 bases fitting TRBD2. Germline CDR1 SGHTA, CDR2 FQGNSA. V shed 6 bases, J shed 2 bases, and the junction held 6 bases outside the gene matches. This CDR3 comprises 15 residues. The CDR3 DNA sequence: TGTGCCAGCAGAGAGCTAGCGGGAGGTACCTACGAGCAGTACTTC. Protein sequence: CASRELAGGTYEQYF.